The 23 T cell receptor beta chains listed next were all sequenced from one sample in a study of TIL therapy for anti-PD-1-resistant metastatic lung cancer. This was the immunoSEQ v3 assay. Data came from immunoSEQ multiplex PCR; TCRdb stores just in-frame clones and leaves some out. The data contain 40,000 to 55,000 clones, around 80% of them singletons. Time point meaning: pre-treatment sample, taken before nivolumab and TIL therapy. This specimen was blood, taken at baseline. Every receptor here comes from a woman between 25 and 80 years old with non-small cell lung cancer.

The CDR3 coding sequence is TGTGCCAGCAGTTTCCGGACACATAGATCCAATTATGGCTACACCTTC. It specifies CASSFRTHRSNYGYTF. The chain links TRBV28 to TRBJ1-2; tentative D call: TRBD1 (5 bases). V lost 3 bases to trimming and J lost 5 bases, with 19 bases between them. This CDR3 is 16 amino acids long. Germline V gives CDR1 MDHEN, CDR2 SYDVKM.

The chain employs TRBV11-2 and TRBJ2-7, with TRBD1 matching 9 bases. Trimming took 2 bases from V and 8 from J; bases not matched to a gene: 10. This CDR3 contains 15 residues. The germline V gene encodes CDR1 SGHAT and CDR2 FQNNGV. The DNA of the CDR3 is TGTGCCAGCAGCTTACCGGACAGGGGAGTCCTACAGCAGTACTTC. This sequence encodes CASSLPDRGVLQQYF.

The rearrangement uses TRBV19 and TRBJ1-4; D not certain. Per the germline V gene, CDR1 is LNHDA and CDR2 is SQIVND (reference sequence). The CDR3 runs 13 residues. The V and J ends lost 10 bases and 6 bases respectively, with 15 bases between them. In nucleotides, the CDR3 is TGTGCCACTGCAGCGGGAAGGCATGAAAAACTGTTTTTT. Its translation: CATAAGRHEKLFF.

The V and J genes are TRBV11-2 and TRBJ2-7, with a possible D match to TRBD1 (6 bases). The V gene's germline CDR1 is SGHAT and CDR2 FQNNGV. The CDR3 loop spans 11 amino acids. The V end lost 5 bases, the J end lost 6 bases, and 8 bases lay between the germline ends. The CDR3 bases are TGTGCCAGCAGCGAGGGGGTCGAGCAGTACTTC. This encodes CASSEGVEQYF.

The rearrangement uses TRBV9 and TRBJ2-7; 7 bases line up with TRBD2. Germline lookup yields CDR1 SGDLS and CDR2 YYNGEE. V shed 4 bases, J shed 3 bases, and the junction held 10 bases outside the gene matches. CDR3 size: 15 residues. The CDR3 sequence is CASSPRGASGYEQYF. The CDR3 bases are TGTGCCAGCAGCCCGCGCGGGGCTAGCGGCTACGAGCAGTACTTC.

This sequence joins TRBV7-8 and TRBJ2-3; 9 positions match TRBD1. CDR1 and CDR2 (germline): SGHVS, FQNEAQ. The CDR3 extends over 17 amino acids. V lost 6 bases to trimming and J lost 3 bases; unmatched junction nucleotides: 13. The CDR3 spells CASSPYTGGQGTDTQYF. CDR3 in DNA: TGTGCCAGCAGTCCCTACACCGGGGGACAGGGAACAGATACGCAGTATTTT.

V is TRBV5-5 and J is TRBJ2-7; D is unclear. Germline V gene lookup returns CDR1 SGHKS and CDR2 YYEKEE (reference sequence). Deletions cut 2 bases from V and 2 bases from J, with 17 bases between. This CDR3 has 16 amino acids. CDR3 nucleotides: TGTGCCAGCAGCTTACGTCCCCCTGACACCACCTACGAGCAGTACTTC. This translates into CASSLRPPDTTYEQYF.

The V call is TRBV28, the J call TRBJ2-7; D remains ambiguous. This CDR3 is 14 amino acids long. V lost 2 bases and J 2 bases, leaving 10 bases between the germline ends. The germline V gene has CDR1 MDHEN and CDR2 SYDVKM. The CDR3 region has the DNA TGTGCCAGCAGTTTAAGGCCACCCCCCTACGAGCAGTACTTC. As protein: CASSLRPPPYEQYF.

The chain links TRBV2 to TRBJ2-3, with a possible D match to TRBD1 (6 bases). Germline CDR1 SNHLY, CDR2 FYNNEI. Trimming pared 8 bases from V and 4 bases from J, leaving 22 bases between. This CDR3 has 16 amino acids. The CDR3 DNA reads TGTGCCAGCGGGGCCCCCGGGACACGGAGGTCAGATACGCAGTATTTT. Translation gives CASGAPGTRRSDTQYF.

V and J are TRBV5-1 and TRBJ2-3, with 13 positions matching TRBD2. Germline trimming cut 4 bases from V and 2 bases from J; bases unmatched to any gene: 4. The germline gives CDR1 SGHRS, CDR2 YFSETQ. CDR3 length equals 16 residues. As DNA, the CDR3 is TGCGCCAGCAGCACCGGGACTAGCGGGGACACAGATACGCAGTATTTT. Translating it yields CASSTGTSGDTDTQYF.

V is TRBV29-1 and J is TRBJ2-3, with 8 positions matching TRBD2. V shed 6 bases and J 2 bases; nucleotides not matched to a gene: 4. This CDR3 spans 13 amino acids. CDR1 is SQVTM, CDR2 ANQGSEA, per germline. The CDR3 DNA follows: TGCAGCGTGATTAGCGGGAACACAGATACGCAGTATTTT. The encoded protein is CSVISGNTDTQYF.

The chain carries TRBV2 and TRBJ1-4; a weak D match, TRBD1 (6 bases). The CDR3 length is 14 residues. Germline V gene data show CDR1 as SNHLY and CDR2 as FYNNEI. The V gene lost 6 bases and the J gene lost 7 bases, with 15 bases spanning the gap. CDR3 DNA sequence: TGTGCCAGCAGCGTACAGGGTAACGGTGAAAAACTGTTTTTT. This codes for CASSVQGNGEKLFF.

The chain uses TRBV28 and TRBJ2-7; 7 positions agree with TRBD1. The trim removed 6 bases at V and 7 bases at J, leaving 12 bases unmatched. The CDR3 extends over 14 amino acids. Germline assignment: CDR1 MDHEN and CDR2 SYDVKM. The CDR3: CASRSAGTVAEQYF. Written as DNA, the CDR3 is TGTGCCAGCAGATCCGCCGGGACAGTCGCGGAGCAGTACTTC. The variable domain in full, with the rest retrieved from reference TRBV28 and TRBJ2-7, is DVKVTQSSRYLVKRTGEKVFLECVQDMDHENMFWYRQDPGLGLRLIYFSYDVKMKEKGDIPEGYSVSREKKERFSLILESASTNQTSMYLCASRSAGTVAEQYFGPGTRLTVT.

V usage is TRBV6-5 and J usage is TRBJ2-5, with 7 bases identical to TRBD2. CDR1 MNHEY and CDR2 SVGAGI come from the germline V gene. This CDR3 comprises 12 residues. For the CDR3, the DNA is TGTGTCACTGCGGGGGACTTTGAGACCCAGTACTTC. Its translation: CVTAGDFETQYF.

The chain joins TRBV19 to TRBJ2-1; TRBD2 agrees at 10 bases. The CDR3 is 15 residues long. V lost 7 bases and J lost 0; bases outside the gene matches: 3. Germline V gene sequence: CDR1 LNHDA, CDR2 SQIVND (reference sequence). The CDR3: CASTLAGGSYNEQFF. In nucleotides, the CDR3 is TGTGCCAGTACCTTAGCGGGAGGCTCCTACAATGAGCAGTTCTTC.

This clone has only a few counts. This chain uses TRBV9 with TRBJ1-6; D is unresolved. Per germline, CDR1 SGDLS and CDR2 YYNGEE. Between the trimmed V and J ends, which lost 0 bases and 6 bases, there was a span of 13 bases. The CDR3 is made up of 16 amino acids. This CDR3 reads CASSVDYGVGNSPLHF. In nucleotides, the CDR3 is TGTGCCAGCAGCGTAGATTACGGGGTAGGTAATTCACCCCTCCACTTT.

This chain joins TRBV29-1 and TRBJ2-7, with 7 positions matching TRBD1. CDR1 SQVTM and CDR2 ANQGSEA come from the germline V gene. The CDR3 runs 15 residues. Unmatched junction bases numbered 10, after V lost 2 bases and J lost 3 bases. CDR3 sequence: CSVERRTGTFYEQYF. The CDR3 coding sequence is TGCAGCGTTGAAAGGAGGACAGGTACCTTCTACGAGCAGTACTTC.

The gene calls are TRBV28 and TRBJ1-6, with D possibly TRBD1 on 6 matching bases. Deletions cut 3 bases from V and 7 bases from J, with 16 bases between. The V gene's germline CDR1 is MDHEN and CDR2 SYDVKM. This CDR3 is 16 amino acids long. CDR3 sequence (DNA): TGTGCCAGCAGTTTGATGGACAGTCCCTCCAATTCACCCCTCCACTTT. This translates into CASSLMDSPSNSPLHF. Using reference TRBV28 and TRBJ1-6 for the parts outside the CDR3, the full variable domain is DVKVTQSSRYLVKRTGEKVFLECVQDMDHENMFWYRQDPGLGLRLIYFSYDVKMKEKGDIPEGYSVSREKKERFSLILESASTNQTSMYLCASSLMDSPSNSPLHFGNGTRLTVT.

V usage is TRBV21-1 and J usage is TRBJ2-1; the table assigns TRBD2, which was not confirmed against the DNA. TRBV21-1 is a pseudogene locus. CDR3 length: 13 residues. CDR3 amino acids: CASSRKRYNEQFF. The CDR3 bases are TGTGCCAGCAGCAGAAAGCGCTACAATGAGCAGTTCTTC.

The rearrangement joins TRBV5-8 to TRBJ2-1; TRBD1 might be the D (6 bases). CDR1 SGHTS and CDR2 YDEGEE come from the germline V gene. Deletions cut 0 bases from V and 5 bases from J, with 12 bases between. This CDR3 region has 15 residues. CDR3 region: CASSLGQGLNNEQFF. CDR3 in DNA: TGTGCCAGCAGCTTGGGCCAGGGGTTAAACAATGAGCAGTTCTTC.

The chain carries TRBV28 and TRBJ1-5; D might be TRBD1 (6 bases). The CDR3 is 16 amino acids. Germline assignment: CDR1 MDHEN and CDR2 SYDVKM. With 3 bases removed from V and 4 bases from J, the gap between germline ends came to 16 bases. The CDR3 coding sequence is TGTGCCAGCAGTTTTCGGACGGGACACCGAAATCAGCCCCAGCATTTT. The encoded protein is CASSFRTGHRNQPQHF. The whole variable domain, remainder taken from reference TRBV28 and TRBJ1-5, is DVKVTQSSRYLVKRTGEKVFLECVQDMDHENMFWYRQDPGLGLRLIYFSYDVKMKEKGDIPEGYSVSREKKERFSLILESASTNQTSMYLCASSFRTGHRNQPQHFGDGTRLSIL.

This chain connects TRBV19 to TRBJ1-2, with unresolved D. Germline V lookup: CDR1 LNHDA, CDR2 SQIVND (reference sequence). Trimming took off 3 bases at V and 6 bases at J, with 11 bases between the two ends. There are 13 residues in the CDR3. This CDR3 is CASSMSAFDGYTF. DNA for the CDR3: TGTGCCAGTAGTATGTCCGCATTCGATGGCTACACCTTC.

This clone was counted a single time. V gene TRBV5-1 combines with J gene TRBJ2-2, with a possible D match to TRBD1 (5 bases). CDR1 is SGHRS and CDR2 is YFSETQ in the germline V gene. Between the trimmed V and J ends, which lost 0 bases and 1 base, there was a span of 7 bases. CDR3 length: 15 residues. The CDR3 coding sequence is TGCGCCAGCAGCTTGGGACAGTTGAACACCGGGGAGCTGTTTTTT. Translated: CASSLGQLNTGELFF.